A single sample gave rise to the 30 T cell receptor beta chains below, sequenced in a study of patients and donors after allogeneic stem cell transplantation. TCRdb recomputed calls from the RT-PCR reads with MiXCR, one row per CDR3 protein. The data contain roughly 960,000 distinct CDR3 sequences, 15% to 20% of them singletons. The sequencing input was blood, either unsorted or a sorted T cell fraction (not recorded which). Source of these receptors: a human donor who was either an allogeneic HSCT recipient or a stem cell or donor lymphocyte infusion donor (not recorded which). It is not recorded whose cells these are; they may come from a transplant donor.

V gene TRBV13 combines with J gene TRBJ2-1; D tentatively reads TRBD1 or TRBD2 (5 bases each). V was trimmed by 5 bases and J by 10 bases, leaving 21 bases between them. This CDR3 is 15 amino acids long. Germline V gene sequence: CDR1 PRHDT, CDR2 FYEKMQ (reference sequence). CDR3 amino acids: CASSLRGDPGDEQFF. CDR3 coding DNA: TGTGCCAGCAGCCTAAGAGGGGACCCAGGTGACGAGCAGTTCTTC.

This clonotype was seen a handful of times. The chain uses TRBV12-3 or TRBV12-4 and TRBJ2-1, with TRBD1 as a possible D gene (6 bases). The ends were cut back, 3 bases at V and 3 bases at J, with 21 bases in the middle. The CDR3 length is 18 residues. The CDR3, as DNA: TGTGCCAGCAGTTTGAGTAGCAGGGGTCATCTATACTACAATGAGCAGTTCTTC. Protein product: CASSLSSRGHLYYNEQFF.

The chain employs TRBV19 and TRBJ1-1; TRBD1 might be the D (5 bases). Trimming took 5 bases from V and 5 from J, leaving 12 bases between them. CDR3 length: 13 residues. CDR1 and CDR2 (germline): LNHDA, SQIVND (reference sequence). CDR3 residues: CASSGALWTEAFF. For the CDR3, the DNA is TGTGCCAGTAGTGGGGCCCTTTGGACTGAAGCTTTCTTT.

The V and J genes are TRBV2 and TRBJ2-5; 12 bases fit TRBD2. V was clipped by 6 bases and J by 1 base; unmatched bases: 3. Germline V gives CDR1 SNHLY, CDR2 FYNNEI. The CDR3 runs to 15 residues. Here the CDR3 DNA reads TGTGCCAGCAGGGGGACTAGCGGGTTCCAAGAGACCCAGTACTTC. It specifies CASRGTSGFQETQYF.

A few counts support this clonotype. The chain uses TRBV20-1 and TRBJ2-1; 8 positions match TRBD2. The germline V gene encodes CDR1 DFQATT and CDR2 SNEGSKA (reference sequence). The J segment lost 6 bases and the V segment lost 6 bases, leaving 16 bases of the junction unmatched. CDR3 length: 16 residues. The CDR3 here is CSAVRIAGRWGNEQFF. The DNA for the CDR3 is TGCAGTGCGGTTAGAATAGCGGGGCGATGGGGCAATGAGCAGTTCTTC.

As concerns this clonotype: Its ends do not fully match the called genes, so a read error is possible. The chain joins TRBV3-1 to TRBJ2-7; 11 nucleotides align to TRBD2. Per the germline V gene, CDR1 is LGHDT and CDR2 is YNNKEL (reference sequence). There are 15 residues in the CDR3. The CDR3: CASSQGASGRYEQYF. CDR3 sequence (DNA): TGTGCCAGCAGTCAAGGGGCTAGCGGGAGGTACGAGCAGTACTTC.

The chain joins TRBV5-1 to TRBJ2-7; D unresolved. Germline lookup yields CDR1 SGHRS and CDR2 YFSETQ. V lost 5 bases, J lost 5 bases, and 8 bases lay in between. The CDR3 length is 11 residues. The CDR3 sequence is CASRELNEQYF. The CDR3 coding sequence is TGCGCCAGCAGGGAACTAAACGAGCAGTACTTC.

The V call is TRBV10-3, the J call TRBJ2-3; D uncertain. This CDR3 has 13 residues. Trimming removed 2 bases at V and 4 bases at J, with 7 bases between. Germline CDR1 is ENHRY and CDR2 is SYGVKD. The CDR3 coding sequence is TGTGCCATCAGTGAGCGTGACCCAGATACGCAGTATTTT. Translation: CAISERDPDTQYF.

In this sample, this clonotype turned up a few times. The chain employs TRBV6-6 and TRBJ2-7; 7 bases are shared with TRBD2. The CDR3 has 12 residues. In germline, CDR1 is MNHNY, CDR2 SVGAGI (reference sequence). The J segment lost 6 bases and the V segment lost 6 bases, leaving 5 bases of the junction unmatched. The CDR3 region is CASSAGVVEQYF. Here the CDR3 DNA reads TGTGCCAGCAGCGCGGGAGTGGTCGAGCAGTACTTC.

The rearrangement uses TRBV12-3 or TRBV12-4 and TRBJ1-2, with 8 bases matching TRBD1. Trimming cost V 3 bases and J 8 bases; bases outside gene matches: 11. This CDR3 is built from 15 residues. The CDR3 sequence: CASSFEGQGVAGYTF. As DNA, the CDR3 is TGTGCCAGCAGTTTTGAAGGACAGGGAGTGGCAGGCTACACCTTC.

The rearrangement joins TRBV20-1 to TRBJ2-2; tentative D call: TRBD2 (5 bases). This CDR3 comprises 13 residues. The V end lost 6 bases, the J end lost 2 bases, and 10 bases lay between the germline ends. Germline V gene sequence: CDR1 DFQATT, CDR2 SNEGSKA (reference sequence). The DNA for the CDR3 is TGCAGTGCCCTGCCGGGAAACACCGGGGAGCTGTTTTTT. Protein: CSALPGNTGELFF.

This rearrangement joins TRBV4-2 to TRBJ2-4, with 13 bases aligning to TRBD2. This CDR3 comprises 15 residues. With V trimmed by 0 bases and J by 8 bases, 1 base remained unmatched. Per the germline V gene, CDR1 is LGHNA and CDR2 is YNFKEQ. CDR3 bases: TGTGCCAGCAGCCAAGAAACTAGCGGGGGGGACATTCAGTACTTC. This codes for CASSQETSGGDIQYF.

This clonotype turned up a few times. The rearrangement uses TRBV7-9 and TRBJ2-7; 14 bases line up with TRBD2. The trim removed 4 bases at V and 7 bases at J, leaving 6 bases unmatched. Germline CDR1 SEHNR, CDR2 FQNEAQ (reference sequence). The CDR3 length is 15 residues. In nucleotides, the CDR3 is TGTGCCAGCAGCTCTCCGGGACTAGCGGGAGTGGAGCAGTACTTC. Translated, it gives CASSSPGLAGVEQYF.

In this sample, this clonotype turned up a few times. The chain employs TRBV4-3 and TRBJ2-3; D unclear. Germline V gene sequence: CDR1 LGHNA, CDR2 YSLEER. The V end lost 1 base, the J end lost 4 bases, and 9 bases lay between the germline ends. The CDR3 totals 14 residues. For the CDR3, the DNA is TGCGCCAGCAGCCAAGCGCTTGGGGCAGATACGCAGTATTTT. Its translation: CASSQALGADTQYF.

This clonotype was picked up many times. The J gene is TRBJ2-2, the V gene TRBV5-1; no firm D call. This CDR3 has 13 amino acids. Between the trimmed V and J ends, which lost 9 bases and 6 bases, there was a span of 15 bases. Germline V gene data show CDR1 as SGHRS and CDR2 as YFSETQ. DNA for the CDR3: TGCGCCACCGCTCCCGTCCCGGCCGGGGAGCTGTTTTTT. Protein: CATAPVPAGELFF.

This clonotype showed up just once. The CDR3 loop reads CASKGRQTQYF. In DNA, the CDR3 is TGTGCCAGCAAGGGACGACAGACCCAGTACTTC. V usage is TRBV2 and J usage is TRBJ2-5, with D perhaps TRBD1 or TRBD2 (5 bases each). The CDR3 extends over 11 amino acids. With 7 bases removed from V and 6 bases from J, the gap between germline ends came to 9 bases. Germline CDR1 is SNHLY and CDR2 is FYNNEI.

CDR3 sequence (DNA): TGTGCCAGCAGCCTGCGGGAGGGCAGGTACAATGAGCAGTTCTTC. It specifies CASSLREGRYNEQFF. The chain links TRBV7-3 to TRBJ2-1; 9 positions agree with TRBD2. The CDR3 has 15 amino acids. The J segment lost 4 bases and the V segment lost 5 bases, leaving 6 bases of the junction unmatched. Germline CDR1 is SGHTA and CDR2 is FQGTGA.

This clonotype has just a few counts. This rearrangement joins TRBV12-3 or TRBV12-4 to TRBJ2-3; 15 nucleotides line up with TRBD2. Trimming took 3 bases from V and 3 from J; bases not matched to a gene: 7. The CDR3 length is 18 residues. This CDR3 is CASSLKGLAGGETDTQYF. Written as DNA, the CDR3 is TGTGCCAGCAGTTTGAAGGGACTAGCGGGGGGAGAGACAGATACGCAGTATTTT.

This clonotype has a handful of counts. CDR3 DNA sequence: TGCAGTGCTCCTCGGACTAGGGGGAGCTACAATGAGCAGTTCTTC. Protein product: CSAPRTRGSYNEQFF. The chain combines TRBV20-1 with TRBJ2-1; D is perhaps TRBD2 (7 bases). Trimming stripped 5 bases from V and 3 bases from J, with 17 bases between. The germline CDR1 and CDR2 sequences are DFQATT and SNEGSKA (reference sequence). The CDR3 extends over 15 amino acids.

The genes are TRBV5-6 and TRBJ2-7; 11 positions match TRBD2. The CDR3 is 14 residues long. CDR1 SGHDT and CDR2 YYEEEE come from the germline V gene. With V trimmed by 3 bases and J by 6 bases, 5 bases remained unmatched. This CDR3 is CASSWKGLAAEQYF. CDR3 in DNA: TGTGCCAGCAGCTGGAAGGGACTAGCGGCCGAGCAGTACTTC.

V gene TRBV5-1 combines with J gene TRBJ2-7, with 9 positions matching TRBD2. The germline V gene encodes CDR1 SGHRS and CDR2 YFSETQ. The CDR3 contains 15 residues. Trimming at V came to 4 bases and at J to 4 bases, leaving 9 bases not matched to a gene. Here the CDR3 reads CASSREVSGGYEQYF. In nucleotides, the CDR3 is TGCGCCAGCAGCCGGGAGGTTAGCGGGGGTTACGAGCAGTACTTC.

In this sample, this clonotype turned up a few times. The rearrangement uses TRBV27 and TRBJ2-1, with 9 nucleotides matching TRBD1. Germline V gene lookup returns CDR1 MNHEY and CDR2 SMNVEV (reference sequence). V gave up 6 bases and J gave up 2 bases; unmatched junction bases: 11. The CDR3 contains 17 residues. The CDR3 sequence: CASRKTAGTGTYNEQFF. The CDR3 DNA sequence: TGTGCCAGCAGGAAGACTGCCGGGACAGGGACCTACAATGAGCAGTTCTTC.

The V and J genes are TRBV27 and TRBJ2-7; D is perhaps TRBD1 (7 bases). CDR1 MNHEY and CDR2 SMNVEV come from the germline V gene (reference sequence). V lost 5 bases and J 5 bases, leaving 19 bases between the germline ends. The CDR3 contains 15 residues. The CDR3 region is CASSPRGPGGHEQYF. The CDR3 region has the DNA TGTGCCAGCAGTCCCCGGGGGCCAGGGGGTCACGAGCAGTACTTC.

This clonotype came up a few times. The CDR3 DNA reads TGTGCCAGCAGCTCCATCGGGACAGTCGGAAACACCATATATTTT. Protein product: CASSSIGTVGNTIYF. The chain combines TRBV7-9 with TRBJ1-3, with 7 nucleotides matching TRBD1. Germline CDR1 reads SEHNR; CDR2 reads FQNEAQ (reference sequence). This CDR3 spans 15 amino acids. V lost 4 bases and J lost 4; bases outside the gene matches: 7.

This clonotype was observed a few times. The V call is TRBV9, the J call TRBJ1-2; D may be TRBD1 (5 bases). This CDR3 comprises 15 residues. Per the germline V gene, CDR1 is SGDLS and CDR2 is YYNGEE. The V end was cut by 5 bases, the J end by 0 bases, with 14 bases between. CDR3 coding DNA: TGTGCCAGCAGTCCCCAGACAGCGTCTAACTATGGCTACACCTTC. It encodes CASSPQTASNYGYTF.

This clonotype was seen more than once but under ten times. CDR3 DNA: TGTGCCAGCAGAATCGGGACAGGACCCGCAGGGCAGTTCTTC. Protein product: CASRIGTGPAGQFF. The chain combines TRBV7-9 with TRBJ2-1, with 8 nucleotides matching TRBD1. CDR1 and CDR2 (germline): SEHNR, FQNEAQ (reference sequence). With 6 bases clipped from V and 12 bases from J, the junction kept 13 bases outside the gene matches. The CDR3 is 14 residues long. Full variable domain (outside the CDR3, taken from reference TRBV7-9 and TRBJ2-1): DTGVSQNPRHKITKRGQNVTFRCDPISEHNRLYWYRQTLGQGPEFLTYFQNEAQLEKSRLLSDRFSAERPKGSFSTLEIQRTEQGDSAMYLCASRIGTGPAGQFFGPGTRLTVL.

This clonotype showed up just a few times. The chain recombines TRBV5-6 with TRBJ2-7, with D maybe TRBD2 (6 bases). The germline CDR1 and CDR2 sequences are SGHDT and YYEEEE. V was trimmed by 0 bases and J by 3 bases, leaving 19 bases between them. The CDR3 runs 17 residues. CDR3 residues: CASSLGLAQKGFYEQYF. CDR3 DNA sequence: TGTGCCAGCAGCTTGGGGCTAGCGCAGAAAGGCTTCTACGAGCAGTACTTC.

The chain is built from TRBV15 and TRBJ2-5; the D gene is possibly TRBD2 (6 bases). This CDR3 is built from 18 residues. CDR1 and CDR2 from the germline V gene are LNHNV and YYDKDF (reference sequence). Trimming took 0 bases from V and 10 from J, leaving 27 bases between them. CDR3 region: CATSRDPGTSRLRAGQYF. The CDR3 region has the DNA TGTGCCACCAGCAGAGATCCGGGGACTTCCCGCCTAAGAGCCGGCCAGTACTTC. The full variable domain, its missing parts supplied by reference TRBV15 and TRBJ2-5, is DAMVIQNPRYQVTQFGKPVTLSCSQTLNHNVMYWYQQKSSQAPKLLFHYYDKDFNNEADTPDNFQSRRPNTSFCFLDIRSPGLGDTAMYLCATSRDPGTSRLRAGQYFGPGTRLLVL.

The chain joins TRBV15 to TRBJ2-1, with 8 bases that match TRBD2. CDR1 is LNHNV and CDR2 is YYDKDF in the germline V gene (reference sequence). The CDR3 runs to 16 residues. Unmatched junction bases numbered 6, after V lost 1 base and J lost 4 bases. The CDR3 region is CATSRAPSGGYNEQFF. The CDR3 DNA reads TGTGCCACCAGCAGAGCCCCCAGCGGGGGTTACAATGAGCAGTTCTTC.

This clonotype occurred a few times. The rearrangement uses TRBV6-1 and TRBJ2-7, with 10 nucleotides matching TRBD1. After removal of 5 bases from V and 2 bases from J, the junction contained 6 bases not matched to a gene. Germline loops: CDR1 MNHNS, CDR2 SASEGT. The CDR3 covers 15 residues. For the CDR3, the DNA is TGTGCCAGCAGTCTAGACAGGGGGCACGCCTACGAGCAGTACTTC. Translating gives CASSLDRGHAYEQYF.